This TCR beta chain was sequenced during a study of response to subunit inactivated influenza vaccine. Study results and caveats: Authors suggested each seasonal influenza vaccination recruits few new T cells.

The germline CDR1 and CDR2 sequences are SNHLY and FYNNEI. V was clipped by 8 bases and J by 5 bases, with 17 bases between them. The CDR3 loop spans 14 amino acids. A word on this clonotype: Its antigen is undetermined.

TCRdb processed the RT-PCR reads anew with MiXCR; each CDR3 protein has one entry. The sample yields 500,000 to 600,000 distinct CDR3 sequences, approximately 17% seen once. The receptor was isolated from a man between 50 and 69 years old who received an inactivated influenza vaccine. V gene TRBV2 combines with J gene TRBJ2-3, with D perhaps matching TRBD1 or TRBD2 (6 bases each). The sample was CD4+ T cells sorted from PBMCs, taken roughly 24 months after vaccination. CDR3 region: CASSGGGWGDTQYF. The CDR3 DNA sequence: TGTGCCAGCTCCGGAGGGGGGTGGGGAGATACGCAGTATTTT.